What follows are 21 T cell receptor beta chains derived from one specimen sequenced in a study of shared clonotypes between healthy human individuals (dated by TCRdb to about 2020). CD8 naive samples were CD45RO-negative cells positively selected for CCR7, giving a CD45RA+CCR7+ population that excluded TemRA cells. Libraries were prepared through the immunoSEQ multiplex PCR assay. What TCRdb holds here is the immuneACCESS table cut down to in-frame rearrangements. Part of the clones is not present; checked against another copy, under half of the missing clones reflect an unresolved V gene, and the others are unexplained. A total of about 2.1 million clones appear in this sample, roughly 95% of them only once. About 1.7% of the sample goes to the ten largest clones. The sample comprised naive CD8+ T cells from PBMCs. Per the publication, the cell subset or site label means: CD45RA+CCR7+. The receptor set was obtained from a man aged 18-30 years in good health. Some clones in this sample may be carry-over from other donors' samples.

The chain employs TRBV9 and TRBJ2-7, with D possibly matching TRBD2 (6 bases). Germline loops: CDR1 SGDLS, CDR2 YYNGEE. V gave up 2 bases and J gave up 3 bases, with 15 bases separating them. This CDR3 comprises 15 residues. CDR3 nucleotides: TGTGCCAGCAGCGTGGTCGGGACTCAACGCTACGAGCAGTACTTC. Translated: CASSVVGTQRYEQYF.

This clone was picked up one time. This chain uses TRBV7-9 with TRBJ2-3, with TRBD2 matching over 9 bases. Germline V gene lookup returns CDR1 SEHNR and CDR2 FQNEAQ (reference sequence). The CDR3 extends over 19 amino acids. V lost 5 bases, J lost 3 bases, and 18 bases stayed unmatched. The CDR3 coding sequence is TGTGCCAGCAGCCGTGGGAGTAGCGGGAGTACCCCAGGAACAGATACGCAGTATTTT. Translation gives CASSRGSSGSTPGTDTQYF.

The V gene is TRBV10-3, the J gene TRBJ2-7; D is undetermined. The CDR3 is 12 amino acids. Trimming pared 2 bases from V and 3 bases from J, leaving 5 bases between. Germline CDR1 ENHRY, CDR2 SYGVKD. The CDR3 region has the DNA TGTGCCATCAGTGAGAGAAGCTACGAGCAGTACTTC. It yields the protein CAISERSYEQYF.

The chain carries TRBV28 and TRBJ2-7; 9 nucleotides align to TRBD2. This CDR3 spans 15 amino acids. Trimming at V came to 7 bases and at J to 3 bases, leaving 10 bases not matched to a gene. Germline assignment: CDR1 MDHEN and CDR2 SYDVKM. The DNA for the CDR3 is TGTGCCAGCAACTTTTGGCGGGAGGGTGTCTACGAGCAGTACTTC. It codes for CASNFWREGVYEQYF.

Comments on this clone: This specimen includes other DNA sequences encoding the same CDR3. This CDR3 is CASSYSWGRGETQYF. CDR3 in DNA: TGTGCCAGCAGTTACTCGTGGGGGCGCGGGGAGACCCAGTACTTC. The gene calls are TRBV6-5 and TRBJ2-5, with D possibly being TRBD1 (6 bases). The CDR3 consists of 15 residues. The ends were cut back, 0 bases at V and 5 bases at J, with 13 bases in the middle. Germline values: CDR1 MNHEY, CDR2 SVGAGI.

The chain combines TRBV27 with TRBJ2-1; tentative D call: TRBD1 (5 bases). Trimming shortened V by 6 bases and J by 3 bases, and 9 bases separated the two germline ends. This CDR3 is 13 amino acids long. CDR1 is MNHEY and CDR2 is SMNVEV in the germline V gene (reference sequence). The DNA of the CDR3 is TGTGCCAGCAGACCGACAGTCTACAATGAGCAGTTCTTC. Protein product: CASRPTVYNEQFF.

The chain has TRBV5-4 and TRBJ2-7; 7 positions agree with TRBD2. Germline CDR1 and CDR2: SGHNT and YYREEE (reference sequence). V lost 1 base and J lost 1; bases outside the gene matches: 8. There are 16 residues in the CDR3. CDR3 loop: CASSLKREAVSYEQYF. As DNA, the CDR3 is TGTGCCAGCAGCTTGAAACGGGAGGCTGTTTCCTACGAGCAGTACTTC.

This chain uses TRBV6-5 with TRBJ2-3; TRBD2 agrees at 7 bases. The junction had 9 bases not matched to a gene; V was cut back by 2 bases and J by 4 bases. Germline V CDR1 and CDR2: MNHEY, SVGAGI. There are 16 residues in the CDR3. CDR3 nucleotide sequence: TGTGCCAGCAGTTACGGCTCGGGAGGATTCTCAGATACGCAGTATTTT. This translates into CASSYGSGGFSDTQYF.

The chain links TRBV2 to TRBJ2-1; TRBD1 matches at 8 bases. Germline-derived CDR1 and CDR2 are SNHLY and FYNNEI. After removal of 3 bases from V and 3 bases from J, the junction contained 4 bases not matched to a gene. This CDR3 has 15 amino acids. CDR3 sequence: CASSDGQGFYNEQFF. DNA of the CDR3: TGTGCCAGCAGTGACGGACAGGGATTCTACAATGAGCAGTTCTTC.

In its sample, this clone was seen once. The sample holds other DNA sequences that translate to the same CDR3. The rearrangement joins TRBV9 to TRBJ1-2; D is undetermined. This CDR3 comprises 12 residues. In germline, CDR1 is SGDLS, CDR2 YYNGEE. Trimming removed 4 bases at V and 5 bases at J, with 9 bases between. CDR3 in DNA: TGTGCCAGCAGCACTGGAAGGTATGGCTACACCTTC. This translates into CASSTGRYGYTF.

This chain uses TRBV4-3 with TRBJ2-2; TRBD2 might be the D (6 bases). This CDR3 contains 16 residues. V was shortened by 0 bases and J by 6 bases, with 14 bases between the two germline ends. Germline-derived CDR1 and CDR2 are LGHNA and YSLEER. CDR3 sequence: CASSQELWGEAGELFF. The CDR3 bases are TGCGCCAGCAGCCAAGAGCTTTGGGGGGAAGCCGGGGAGCTGTTTTTT.

In its sample, this clone was seen a few times. The CDR3 loop reads CSARDRENPEAFF. CDR3 DNA sequence: TGCAGCGCCAGGGACAGGGAGAATCCTGAAGCTTTCTTT. The rearrangement joins TRBV29-1 to TRBJ1-1; TRBD1 matches at 9 bases. CDR1 and CDR2 (germline): SQVTM, ANQGSEA. CDR3 size: 13 residues. J gave up 6 bases and V 7 bases, and 9 bases lay outside the gene matches.

This chain links TRBV28 with TRBJ1-4; D not resolved. There are 13 residues in the CDR3. Germline CDR1 MDHEN, CDR2 SYDVKM. Trimming stripped 3 bases from V and 8 bases from J, with 10 bases between. The CDR3 reads CASSFLAWEKLFF. DNA of the CDR3: TGTGCCAGCAGTTTTCTTGCCTGGGAAAAACTGTTTTTT.

V and J are TRBV7-9 and TRBJ2-3; D may correspond to TRBD1 or TRBD2 (5 bases each). Germline V lookup: CDR1 SEHNR, CDR2 FQNEAQ (reference sequence). This CDR3 comprises 16 residues. V lost 2 bases and J 2 bases, leaving 14 bases between the germline ends. The CDR3 DNA sequence: TGTGCCAGCAGCTTAATTGGGGACCCTTACACAGATACGCAGTATTTT. Protein sequence: CASSLIGDPYTDTQYF. Full variable domain (missing parts from reference TRBV7-9 and TRBJ2-3): DTGVSQNPRHKITKRGQNVTFRCDPISEHNRLYWYRQTLGQGPEFLTYFQNEAQLEKSRLLSDRFSAERPKGSFSTLEIQRTEQGDSAMYLCASSLIGDPYTDTQYFGPGTRLTVL.

This chain connects TRBV11-2 to TRBJ2-1; 10 bases line up with TRBD1. CDR3 size: 19 residues. V was clipped by 3 bases and J by 8 bases; unmatched bases: 19. The germline gives CDR1 SGHAT, CDR2 FQNNGV. Here the CDR3 reads CASSFTHGTGERVGDEQFF. The CDR3 DNA follows: TGTGCCAGCAGCTTCACCCACGGGACAGGGGAGCGTGTTGGGGATGAGCAGTTCTTC.

Concerning this clone: The sample carries other DNA sequences with the same CDR3. J is TRBJ2-1 and V is TRBV19, with TRBD2 matching over 11 bases. The V segment lost 3 bases and the J segment 2 bases; nucleotides outside the gene matches: 3. This CDR3 region has 16 residues. Germline V gene sequence: CDR1 LNHDA, CDR2 SQIVND (reference sequence). The CDR3 reads CASSIVGLAAYNEQFF. The CDR3 DNA follows: TGTGCCAGTAGTATTGTGGGACTAGCGGCCTACAATGAGCAGTTCTTC.

The J gene is TRBJ2-1, the V gene TRBV2; weak D call: TRBD1 (5 bases). The CDR3 runs to 13 residues. Looked up from germline, CDR1 is SNHLY and CDR2 is FYNNEI. Trimming removed 3 bases from V and 2 bases from J, with 5 bases in between. The CDR3 DNA reads as TGTGCCAGCAGTGACAGGGCCTACAATGAGCAGTTCTTC. It is translated as CASSDRAYNEQFF.

The chain combines TRBV7-9 with TRBJ2-4; maybe TRBD1 (5 bases). CDR3 length equals 15 residues. With 5 bases removed from V and 0 bases from J, the gap between germline ends came to 11 bases. From germline, CDR1 is SEHNR and CDR2 FQNEAQ (reference sequence). The CDR3 region is CASSTDSLAKNIQYF. In nucleotides, the CDR3 is TGTGCCAGCAGCACAGACAGCCTAGCCAAAAACATTCAGTACTTC.

V and J are TRBV7-8 and TRBJ1-2; 10 bases are shared with TRBD1. The CDR3 runs to 15 residues. V lost 4 bases to trimming and J lost 6 bases; unmatched junction nucleotides: 8. CDR1 and CDR2 (germline): SGHVS, FQNEAQ. Written as DNA, the CDR3 is TGTGCCAGCAGCTCCGACGGGACAGGGGAACATGGCTACACCTTC. Amino acid sequence: CASSSDGTGEHGYTF.

V usage is TRBV4-1 and J usage is TRBJ2-7; tentatively, D is TRBD1 or TRBD2 (6 bases each). Trimming removed 6 bases at V and 7 bases at J, with 19 bases between. Germline CDR1 reads MGHRA; CDR2 reads YSYEKL. The CDR3 spans 14 residues. The CDR3: CASRPVVGAGEQYF. CDR3 in DNA: TGCGCCAGCAGACCGGTTGTGGGGGCGGGGGAGCAGTACTTC.

This clone has a single count. The CDR3 here is CASSESGWGASYGYTF. In DNA form, the CDR3 reads TGTGCCAGCAGTGAGTCCGGCTGGGGGGCGAGCTATGGCTACACCTTC. The chain joins TRBV25-1 to TRBJ1-2; D might be TRBD1 (6 bases). Germline assignment: CDR1 MGHDK and CDR2 SYGVNS. The CDR3 is 16 amino acids. The ends were cut back, 3 bases at V and 4 bases at J, with 18 bases in the middle.